The 22 T cell receptor beta chains in this list originate from one sample, sequenced in a study of identical twins (TCRdb year 2016). Library generation was performed with 5' RACE. Instrument used: Illumina HiSeq 2000. The public reads were reprocessed in TCRdb via fastp at Q25 and MiXCR, keeping in-frame beta chains. Identical CDR3 protein sequences are pooled into one entry, listed with their most common genes and DNA. The sample data list 400,000 to 500,000 distinct CDR3 sequences, and about 18% of these were observed just once. The ten largest clonotypes hold approximately 12% of the sample. The sample taken for sequencing was naive T cells sorted from blood. This specimen's cell subset or site label, per the study, means: cells isolated with a human naive T-cell isolation kit. These receptors all come from a man in his fifties or sixties in good health.

This clonotype appeared a few times. The V call is TRBV6-5, the J call TRBJ2-2; D is perhaps TRBD2 (5 bases). CDR3 length: 16 residues. Trimming removed 4 bases from V and 2 bases from J, with 14 bases in between. Germline CDR1 reads MNHEY; CDR2 reads SVGAGI. The CDR3 here is CASSLATNLNTGELFF. As DNA, the CDR3 is TGTGCCAGCAGTTTAGCGACTAACTTAAACACCGGGGAGCTGTTTTTT.

This clonotype was counted between two and nine times. V usage is TRBV20-1 and J usage is TRBJ1-2; 11 bases fit TRBD1. Germline V gives CDR1 DFQATT, CDR2 SNEGSKA (reference sequence). The trim removed 5 bases at V and 10 bases at J, leaving 9 bases unmatched. This CDR3 is 13 amino acids long. CDR3 bases: TGCAGTGCTGAATCCGGGACAGGGGGGCCCTACACCTTC. This translates into CSAESGTGGPYTF.

This clonotype was seen many times. V gene TRBV27 combines with J gene TRBJ2-1; 9 bases are a match to TRBD2. This CDR3 contains 15 residues. V was clipped by 6 bases and J by 5 bases; unmatched bases: 8. Germline V CDR1 and CDR2: MNHEY, SMNVEV (reference sequence). CDR3 loop: CASSAVAGVNNEQFF. The CDR3, as DNA: TGTGCCAGCAGCGCCGTAGCGGGGGTGAACAATGAGCAGTTCTTC.

The chain uses TRBV3-1 and TRBJ2-5; D tentatively reads TRBD1 or TRBD2 (5 bases each). Germline V gene data show CDR1 as LGHDT and CDR2 as YNNKEL (reference sequence). The CDR3 runs to 15 residues. The V and J ends lost 0 bases and 9 bases respectively, with 17 bases between them. The CDR3 nucleotides are TGTGCCAGCAGCCAAGAAGTCGGTCCGTTGGGGGCCCAGTACTTC. Translation: CASSQEVGPLGAQYF.

This clonotype has ten or more counts. V gene TRBV7-9 combines with J gene TRBJ2-5; D remains unclear. The CDR3 length is 17 residues. V was clipped by 0 bases and J by 0 bases, with 14 bases between them. Germline V lookup: CDR1 SEHNR, CDR2 FQNEAQ (reference sequence). The CDR3 is CASSLAYPGLYQETQYF. CDR3 DNA sequence: TGTGCCAGCAGCTTAGCGTATCCGGGCCTATACCAAGAGACCCAGTACTTC.

The V call is TRBV11-1, the J call TRBJ1-1; D is perhaps TRBD1 (6 bases). V was shortened by 0 bases and J by 1 base, with 18 bases between the two germline ends. The germline V gene has CDR1 SGHAT and CDR2 FQDESV (reference sequence). CDR3 length: 18 residues. DNA for the CDR3: TGTGCCAGCAGCTTAGCGAAGACAGGTCTGTCCAGGAACACTGAAGCTTTCTTT. Protein sequence: CASSLAKTGLSRNTEAFF.

The chain links TRBV6-5 to TRBJ2-1; D gene ambiguous. From germline, CDR1 is MNHEY and CDR2 SVGAGI. The CDR3 extends over 14 amino acids. V lost 4 bases, J lost 5 bases, and 12 bases lay in between. This CDR3 reads CASSLQKSHNEQFF. The DNA of the CDR3 is TGTGCCAGCAGTTTGCAGAAATCCCACAATGAGCAGTTCTTC.

This clonotype was seen only a few times. The V gene is TRBV6-1, the J gene TRBJ2-3, with D possibly being TRBD1 (5 bases). The germline V gene encodes CDR1 MNHNS and CDR2 SASEGT. CDR3 size: 15 residues. V was clipped by 6 bases and J by 3 bases, with 16 bases between them. CDR3 coding DNA: TGTGCCAGCAGACCGAAAGGATCAGGGACAGATACGCAGTATTTT. This translates into CASRPKGSGTDTQYF.

Many counts were recorded for this clonotype. This chain links TRBV27 with TRBJ2-7, with 7 positions matching TRBD1. Germline-derived CDR1 and CDR2 are MNHEY and SMNVEV (reference sequence). V trimming: 5 bases; J trimming: 4 bases; junction bases outside the gene matches: 2. This CDR3 is 12 amino acids long. CDR3 loop: CASSTTGYEQYF. CDR3 DNA sequence: TGTGCCAGCAGTACGACAGGGTACGAGCAGTACTTC.

This clonotype was detected ten times or more. This rearrangement joins TRBV6-1 to TRBJ2-3, with D perhaps matching TRBD1 (5 bases). In germline, CDR1 is MNHNS, CDR2 SASEGT. V was clipped by 6 bases and J by 0 bases, with 13 bases between them. The CDR3 has 15 amino acids. In nucleotides, the CDR3 is TGTGCCAGCAGCCCCCAGGGAAGCAGCACAGATACGCAGTATTTT. This translates into CASSPQGSSTDTQYF.

This clonotype was seen repeatedly, ten times or more. The rearrangement links TRBV6-5 to TRBJ2-6; D call uncertain. The CDR3 extends over 13 amino acids. V gave up 6 bases and J gave up 0 bases, with 3 bases separating them. The V gene's germline CDR1 is MNHEY and CDR2 SVGAGI. CDR3 bases: TGTGCCAGCAGAAACTCTGGGGCCAACGTCCTGACTTTC. Translated: CASRNSGANVLTF.

This clonotype came up many times. This chain uses TRBV20-1 with TRBJ2-7; TRBD2 aligns across 8 bases. Germline CDR1 and CDR2: DFQATT and SNEGSKA (reference sequence). The CDR3 spans 14 residues. V dropped 1 base and J dropped 4; count of bases not matched to a gene: 6. The DNA of the CDR3 is TGCAGTGCTAGAGCCGGGGGGGCGGGGTACGAGCAGTACTTC. This gives the protein CSARAGGAGYEQYF.

This clonotype was found many times. The rearrangement joins TRBV11-2 to TRBJ2-1; TRBD2 matches at 8 bases. The trim removed 6 bases at V and 6 bases at J, leaving 7 bases unmatched. There are 14 residues in the CDR3. CDR1 is SGHAT, CDR2 FQNNGV, per germline. CDR3 DNA sequence: TGTGCCAGCAGACTGGCGGGGGGTCCCAATGAGCAGTTCTTC. Translated: CASRLAGGPNEQFF. The entire variable domain, with the rest obtained from reference TRBV11-2 and TRBJ2-1, is as follows: EAGVAQSPRYKIIEKRQSVAFWCNPISGHATLYWYQQILGQGPKLLIQFQNNGVVDDSQLPKDRFSAERLKGVDSTLKIQPAKLEDSAVYLCASRLAGGPNEQFFGPGTRLTVL.

This clonotype has just a few counts. The chain uses TRBV4-3 and TRBJ2-2; 7 bases line up with TRBD2. J was trimmed by 2 bases and V by 3 bases; bases with no gene match: 12. Germline V CDR1 and CDR2: LGHNA, YSLEER. This CDR3 spans 18 amino acids. The CDR3 sequence: CASSQVIKRGGNTGELFF. The CDR3 DNA follows: TGCGCCAGCAGCCAGGTCATTAAGCGGGGAGGAAACACCGGGGAGCTGTTTTTT.

The sample holds many counts of this clonotype. The V and J genes are TRBV29-1 and TRBJ1-1; D is possibly TRBD1 (6 bases). The CDR3 has 13 amino acids. The V end lost 6 bases, the J end lost 2 bases, and 13 bases lay between the germline ends. Germline V lookup: CDR1 SQVTM, CDR2 ANQGSEA. The CDR3 DNA is TGCAGCGTCGCGCGGGGGCTTAACACTGAAGCTTTCTTT. This sequence encodes CSVARGLNTEAFF.

The CDR3 DNA follows: TGCGCCAGCAGCATCACTAGCGGGGGATCCACCTACGAGCAGTACTTC. This translates into CASSITSGGSTYEQYF. The rearrangement uses TRBV5-1 and TRBJ2-7; 11 nucleotides match TRBD2. The germline V gene has CDR1 SGHRS and CDR2 YFSETQ. The CDR3 has 16 residues. With V trimmed by 4 bases and J by 2 bases, 8 bases remained unmatched.

The chain carries TRBV19 and TRBJ2-1; 8 bases are shared with TRBD1. The junction had 10 bases not matched to a gene; V was cut back by 4 bases and J by 8 bases. Germline lookup yields CDR1 LNHDA and CDR2 SQIVND (reference sequence). The CDR3 loop spans 15 amino acids. CDR3 sequence reads: CASSSRDRRVDEQFF. The CDR3 nucleotides are TGTGCCAGTAGTAGCCGGGACAGGCGGGTTGATGAGCAGTTCTTC.

This clonotype was counted a few times. The chain couples TRBV15 to TRBJ2-6; no clear D. This CDR3 is 17 amino acids long. V lost 5 bases to trimming and J lost 0 bases, with 14 bases between them. The germline V gene has CDR1 LNHNV and CDR2 YYDKDF (reference sequence). The CDR3 nucleotides are TGTGCCACCAGCGAACGACTTACAACCTCTGGGGCCAACGTCCTGACTTTC. Translation gives CATSERLTTSGANVLTF.

There are a few counts of this clonotype. The rearrangement uses TRBV7-9 and TRBJ2-1; a possible D gene is TRBD2 (5 bases). Germline V gene data show CDR1 as SEHNR and CDR2 as FQNEAQ (reference sequence). This CDR3 has 15 residues. Between the trimmed V and J ends, which lost 2 bases and 7 bases, there was a span of 15 bases. CDR3 in amino acids: CASSLFSAFGNEQFF. CDR3 coding DNA: TGTGCCAGCAGCTTATTTAGCGCCTTTGGGAATGAGCAGTTCTTC. Based on the CDR3 plus reference TRBV7-9 and TRBJ2-1, the full variable domain is DTGVSQNPRHKITKRGQNVTFRCDPISEHNRLYWYRQTLGQGPEFLTYFQNEAQLEKSRLLSDRFSAERPKGSFSTLEIQRTEQGDSAMYLCASSLFSAFGNEQFFGPGTRLTVL.

This chain uses TRBV4-3 with TRBJ1-3; no clear D. Per the germline V gene, CDR1 is LGHNA and CDR2 is YSLEER. The CDR3 spans 14 residues. V lost 4 bases to trimming and J lost 0 bases, with 7 bases between them. This CDR3 reads CASSPAYSGNTIYF. The CDR3 DNA reads TGCGCCAGCAGCCCGGCCTACTCTGGAAACACCATATATTTT.

In its sample, this clonotype was seen many times. The chain carries TRBV12-3 or TRBV12-4 and TRBJ1-1, with D maybe TRBD1 (5 bases). This CDR3 is built from 14 residues. V lost 3 bases to trimming and J lost 2 bases, with 10 bases between them. In nucleotides, the CDR3 is TGTGCCAGCAGTTTGCGGGGACCAAACACTGAAGCTTTCTTT. It translates to CASSLRGPNTEAFF.

The chain employs TRBV4-3 and TRBJ2-7, with a weak D call TRBD2 (6 bases). The CDR3 has 17 amino acids. Trimming left V 0 bases short and J 2 bases short, with 17 bases between. Germline assignment: CDR1 LGHNA and CDR2 YSLEER. The CDR3 sequence is CASSQDTSGGGAYEQYF. Here the CDR3 DNA reads TGCGCCAGCAGCCAAGATACAAGCGGAGGCGGGGCCTACGAGCAGTACTTC.